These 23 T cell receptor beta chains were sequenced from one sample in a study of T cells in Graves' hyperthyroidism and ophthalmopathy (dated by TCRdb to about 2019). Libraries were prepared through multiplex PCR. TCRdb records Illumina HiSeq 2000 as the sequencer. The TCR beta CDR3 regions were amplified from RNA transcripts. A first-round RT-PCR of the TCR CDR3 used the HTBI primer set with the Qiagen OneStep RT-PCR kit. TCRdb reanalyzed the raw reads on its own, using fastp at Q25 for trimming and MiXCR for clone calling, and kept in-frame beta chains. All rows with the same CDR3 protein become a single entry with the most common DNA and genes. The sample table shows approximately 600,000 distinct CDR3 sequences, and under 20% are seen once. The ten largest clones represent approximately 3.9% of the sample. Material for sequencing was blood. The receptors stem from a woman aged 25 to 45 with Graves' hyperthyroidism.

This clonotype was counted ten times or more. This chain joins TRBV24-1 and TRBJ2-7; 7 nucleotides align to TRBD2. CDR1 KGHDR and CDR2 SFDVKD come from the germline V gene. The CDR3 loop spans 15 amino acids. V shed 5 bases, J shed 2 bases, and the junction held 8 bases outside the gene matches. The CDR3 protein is CATSALEAGAYEQYF. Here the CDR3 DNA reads TGTGCCACCAGTGCTCTTGAGGCGGGAGCCTACGAGCAGTACTTC.

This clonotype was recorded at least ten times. In nucleotides, the CDR3 is TGTGCCAGCAGCCGCCGGGACGATAATTCACCCCTCCACTTT. Its protein is CASSRRDDNSPLHF. The rearrangement uses TRBV3-1 and TRBJ1-6; possibly TRBD1 for D (5 bases). V was shortened by 4 bases and J by 5 bases, with 9 bases between the two germline ends. This CDR3 has 14 amino acids. Per germline, CDR1 LGHDT and CDR2 YNNKEL (reference sequence).

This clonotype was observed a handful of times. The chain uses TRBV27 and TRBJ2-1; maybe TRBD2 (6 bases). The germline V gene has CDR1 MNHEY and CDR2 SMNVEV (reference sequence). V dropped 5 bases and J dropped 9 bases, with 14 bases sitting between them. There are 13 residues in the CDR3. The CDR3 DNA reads TGTGCCAGCAGTCCTCGACTAGTCAGTGAGCAGTTCTTC. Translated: CASSPRLVSEQFF.

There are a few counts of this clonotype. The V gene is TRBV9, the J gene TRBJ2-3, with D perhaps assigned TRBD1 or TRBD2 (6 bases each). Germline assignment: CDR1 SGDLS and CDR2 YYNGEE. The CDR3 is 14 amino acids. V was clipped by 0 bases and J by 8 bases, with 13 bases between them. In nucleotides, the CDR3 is TGTGCCAGCAGCGTAGGGGGGGCGCTTGGTACGCAGTATTTT. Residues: CASSVGGALGTQYF.

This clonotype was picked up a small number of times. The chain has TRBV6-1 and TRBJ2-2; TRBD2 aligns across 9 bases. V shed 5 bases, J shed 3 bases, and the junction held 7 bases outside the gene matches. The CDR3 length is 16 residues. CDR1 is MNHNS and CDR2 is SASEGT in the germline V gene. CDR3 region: CASSPSGRSYTGELFF. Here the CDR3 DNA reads TGTGCCAGCAGTCCGAGCGGGAGGAGCTACACCGGGGAGCTGTTTTTT.

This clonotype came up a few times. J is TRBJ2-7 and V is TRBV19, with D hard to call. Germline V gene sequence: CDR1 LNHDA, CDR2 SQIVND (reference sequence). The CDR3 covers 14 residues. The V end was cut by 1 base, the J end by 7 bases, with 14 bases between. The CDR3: CASSIAPSLGEQYF. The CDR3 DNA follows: TGTGCCAGTAGTATAGCCCCCTCCCTGGGGGAGCAGTACTTC.

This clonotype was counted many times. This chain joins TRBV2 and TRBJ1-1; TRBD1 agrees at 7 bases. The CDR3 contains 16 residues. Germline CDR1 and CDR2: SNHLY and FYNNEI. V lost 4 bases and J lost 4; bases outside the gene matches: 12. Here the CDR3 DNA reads TGTGCCAGCAGTGGGGGGACAGCATCCCGTGGCACTGAAGCTTTCTTT. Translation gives CASSGGTASRGTEAFF.

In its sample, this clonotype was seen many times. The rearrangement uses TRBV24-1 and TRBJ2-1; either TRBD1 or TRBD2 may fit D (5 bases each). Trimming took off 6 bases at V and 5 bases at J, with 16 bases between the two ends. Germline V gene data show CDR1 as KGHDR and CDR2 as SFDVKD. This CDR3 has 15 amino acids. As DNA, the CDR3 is TGTGCCACCAGTCCCCGGGACGGGTACAACAATGAGCAGTTCTTC. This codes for CATSPRDGYNNEQFF.

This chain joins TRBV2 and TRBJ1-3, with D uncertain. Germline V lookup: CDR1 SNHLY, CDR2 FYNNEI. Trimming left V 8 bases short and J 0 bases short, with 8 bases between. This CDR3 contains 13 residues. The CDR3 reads CASRPDSGNTIYF. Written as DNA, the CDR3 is TGTGCCAGCCGGCCGGACTCTGGAAACACCATATATTTT.

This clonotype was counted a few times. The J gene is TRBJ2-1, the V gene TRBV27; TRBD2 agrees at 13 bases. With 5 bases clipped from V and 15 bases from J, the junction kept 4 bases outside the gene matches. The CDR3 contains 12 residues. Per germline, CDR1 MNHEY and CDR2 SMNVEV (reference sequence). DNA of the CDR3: TGTGCCAGCAGTCATGGACTAGCGGGAGCGTTCTTC. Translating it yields CASSHGLAGAFF.

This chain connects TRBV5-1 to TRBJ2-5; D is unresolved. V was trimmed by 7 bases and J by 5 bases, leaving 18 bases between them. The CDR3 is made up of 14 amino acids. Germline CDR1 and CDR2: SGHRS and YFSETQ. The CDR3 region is CASRGGQEKETQYF. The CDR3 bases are TGCGCCAGCCGTGGTGGGCAGGAGAAGGAGACCCAGTACTTC.

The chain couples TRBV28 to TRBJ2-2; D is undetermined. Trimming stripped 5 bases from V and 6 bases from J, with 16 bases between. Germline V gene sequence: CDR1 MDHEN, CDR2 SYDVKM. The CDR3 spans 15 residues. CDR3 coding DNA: TGTGCCAGCAGTCCCATAGACCCCGGGTCCGGGGAGCTGTTTTTT. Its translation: CASSPIDPGSGELFF.

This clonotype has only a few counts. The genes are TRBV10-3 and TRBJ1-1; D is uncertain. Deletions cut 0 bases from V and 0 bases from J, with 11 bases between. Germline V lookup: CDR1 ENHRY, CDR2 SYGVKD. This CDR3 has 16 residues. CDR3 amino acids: CAISESNTLMNTEAFF. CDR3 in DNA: TGTGCCATCAGTGAGTCGAACACACTCATGAACACTGAAGCTTTCTTT.

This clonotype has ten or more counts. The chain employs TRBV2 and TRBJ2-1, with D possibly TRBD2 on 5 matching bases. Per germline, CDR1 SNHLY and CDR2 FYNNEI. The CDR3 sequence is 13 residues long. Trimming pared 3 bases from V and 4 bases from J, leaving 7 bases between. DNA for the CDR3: TGTGCCAGCAGTGATGGACTTTACAATGAGCAGTTCTTC. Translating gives CASSDGLYNEQFF.

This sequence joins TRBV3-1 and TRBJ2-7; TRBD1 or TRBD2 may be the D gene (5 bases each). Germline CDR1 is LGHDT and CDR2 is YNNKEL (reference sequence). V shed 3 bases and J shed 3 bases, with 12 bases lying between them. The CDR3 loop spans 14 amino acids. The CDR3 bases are TGTGCCAGCAGCCAGGGACGGGGCTTCTACGAGCAGTACTTC. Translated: CASSQGRGFYEQYF.

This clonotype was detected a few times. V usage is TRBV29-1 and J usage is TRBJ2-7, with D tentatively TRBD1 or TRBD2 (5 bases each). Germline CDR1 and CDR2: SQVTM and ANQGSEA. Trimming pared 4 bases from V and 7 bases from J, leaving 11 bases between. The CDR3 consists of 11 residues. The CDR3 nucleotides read TGCAGCGTTGGACGGGACGGGGAGCAGTACTTC. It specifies CSVGRDGEQYF.

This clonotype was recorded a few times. The CDR3 nucleotides are TGTGCCAGCAGCCAGACTCAGCGAGCTGGAAACACCATATATTTT. Its protein product is CASSQTQRAGNTIYF. This chain uses TRBV6-1 with TRBJ1-3; D gene unclear. This CDR3 spans 15 amino acids. V was shortened by 6 bases and J by 2 bases, with 14 bases between the two germline ends. Germline V CDR1 and CDR2: MNHNS, SASEGT.

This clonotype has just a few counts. In DNA form, the CDR3 reads TGTGCCAGCAGCTTAGGCGACAGTCGAACTGAAGCTTTCTTT. It is translated as CASSLGDSRTEAFF. The chain combines TRBV7-3 with TRBJ1-1; tentative D call: TRBD1 (5 bases). Trimming cost V 2 bases and J 5 bases, with 12 bases left between them. The CDR3 length is 14 residues. Per the germline V gene, CDR1 is SGHTA and CDR2 is FQGTGA.

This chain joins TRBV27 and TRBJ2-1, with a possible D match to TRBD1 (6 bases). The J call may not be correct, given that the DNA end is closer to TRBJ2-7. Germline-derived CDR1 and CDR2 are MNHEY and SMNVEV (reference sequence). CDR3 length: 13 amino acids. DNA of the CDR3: TGTGCCAGCAGTTTAGGACAGTACAATGAGCAGTACTTC. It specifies CASSLGQYNEQYF.

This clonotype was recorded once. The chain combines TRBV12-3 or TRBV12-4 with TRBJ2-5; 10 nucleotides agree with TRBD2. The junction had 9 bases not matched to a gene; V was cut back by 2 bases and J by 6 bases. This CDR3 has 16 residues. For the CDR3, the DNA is TGTGCCAGCAGTTTACTTCCGGGACTAGCGACGAAGACCCAGTACTTC. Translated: CASSLLPGLATKTQYF.

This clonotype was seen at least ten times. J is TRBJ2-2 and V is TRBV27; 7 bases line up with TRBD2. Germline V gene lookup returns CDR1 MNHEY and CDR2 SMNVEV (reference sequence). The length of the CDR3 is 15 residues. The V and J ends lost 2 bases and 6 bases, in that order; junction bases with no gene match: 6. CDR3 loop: CASSLGSGGAGELFF. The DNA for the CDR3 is TGTGCCAGCAGTTTAGGATCGGGGGGAGCCGGGGAGCTGTTTTTT.

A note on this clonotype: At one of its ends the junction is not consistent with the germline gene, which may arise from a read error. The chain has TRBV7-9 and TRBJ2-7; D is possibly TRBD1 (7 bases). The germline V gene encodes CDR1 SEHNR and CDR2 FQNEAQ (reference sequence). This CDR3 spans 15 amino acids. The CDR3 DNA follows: TGTGTCAGCAGCCCAAGCAGGGGGGAACCCTACGAGCAGTACTTC. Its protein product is CVSSPSRGEPYEQYF.

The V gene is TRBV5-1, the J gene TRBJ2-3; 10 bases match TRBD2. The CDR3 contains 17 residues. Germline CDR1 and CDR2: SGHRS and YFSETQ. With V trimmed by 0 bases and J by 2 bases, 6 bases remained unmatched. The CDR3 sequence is CASSLGLGLANTDTQYF. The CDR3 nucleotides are TGCGCCAGCAGCTTGGGCCTGGGACTAGCGAACACAGATACGCAGTATTTT.